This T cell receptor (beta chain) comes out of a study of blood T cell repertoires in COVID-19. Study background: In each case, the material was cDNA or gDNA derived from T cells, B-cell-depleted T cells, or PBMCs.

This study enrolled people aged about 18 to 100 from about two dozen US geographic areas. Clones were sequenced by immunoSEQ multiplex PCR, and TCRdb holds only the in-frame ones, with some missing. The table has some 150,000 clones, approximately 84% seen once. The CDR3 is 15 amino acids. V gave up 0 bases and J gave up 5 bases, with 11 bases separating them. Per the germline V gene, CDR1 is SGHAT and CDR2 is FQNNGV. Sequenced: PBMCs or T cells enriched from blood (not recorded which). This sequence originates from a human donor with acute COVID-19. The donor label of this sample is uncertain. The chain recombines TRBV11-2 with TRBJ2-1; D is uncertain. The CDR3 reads CASSLDGGPDNEQFF. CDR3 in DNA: TGTGCCAGCAGCTTAGATGGTGGCCCTGACAATGAGCAGTTCTTC.